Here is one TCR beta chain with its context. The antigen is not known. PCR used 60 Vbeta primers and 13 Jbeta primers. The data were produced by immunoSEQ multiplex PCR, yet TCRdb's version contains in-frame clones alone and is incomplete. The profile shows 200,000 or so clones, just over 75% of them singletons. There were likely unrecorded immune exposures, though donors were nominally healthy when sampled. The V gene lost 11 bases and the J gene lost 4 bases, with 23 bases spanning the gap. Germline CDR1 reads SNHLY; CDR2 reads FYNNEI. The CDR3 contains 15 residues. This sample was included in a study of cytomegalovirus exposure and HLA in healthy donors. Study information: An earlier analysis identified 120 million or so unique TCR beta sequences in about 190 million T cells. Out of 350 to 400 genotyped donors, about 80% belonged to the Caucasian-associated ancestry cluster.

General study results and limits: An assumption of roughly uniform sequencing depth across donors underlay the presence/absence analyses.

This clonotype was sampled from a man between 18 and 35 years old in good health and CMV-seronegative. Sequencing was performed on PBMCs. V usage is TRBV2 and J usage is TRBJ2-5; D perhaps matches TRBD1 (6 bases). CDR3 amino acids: CAGNTQGTFGETQYF. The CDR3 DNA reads TGTGCCGGAAACACACAGGGTACGTTTGGAGAGACCCAGTACTTC.